The 9 T cell receptor beta chains presented below share a single source sample, sequenced in a study of neurological immune-mediated disorders. TCRdb passed the 5' RACE reads through MiXCR, listing each CDR3 protein once. The sample holds more than 20,000 distinct CDR3 sequences, around 15% seen once. Sequencing used PBMCs. These TCRs come from a female donor with HTLV-1-associated myelopathy (HAM/TSP).

This clonotype was counted many times. The V call is TRBV12-3 or TRBV12-4, the J call TRBJ1-5; no reliable D call. Trimming shortened V by 1 base and J by 7 bases, and 11 bases separated the two germline ends. The CDR3 totals 14 residues. In DNA form, the CDR3 reads TGTGCCAGCAGTTTAGGACGAGAAGGCCAGCCCCAGCATTTT. This codes for CASSLGREGQPQHF.

V and J are TRBV20-1 and TRBJ2-2; tentatively, D is TRBD2 (6 bases). The CDR3 spans 16 residues. Germline lookup yields CDR1 DFQATT and CDR2 SNEGSKA (reference sequence). Trimming took off 3 bases at V and 4 bases at J, with 18 bases between the two ends. The CDR3 bases are TGCAGTGCTAGGCGAGGCGGGGCTAGCGCCACCGGGGAGCTGTTTTTT. Translating gives CSARRGGASATGELFF.

This clonotype appeared many times. CDR3 coding DNA: TGTGCCACCAGCCTGCGGGGAGACTCCTACAATGAGCAGTTCTTC. It codes for CATSLRGDSYNEQFF. J is TRBJ2-1 and V is TRBV15; tentatively, D is TRBD2 (6 bases). The germline CDR1 and CDR2 sequences are LNHNV and YYDKDF (reference sequence). V lost 5 bases, J lost 0 bases, and 11 bases lay in between. The CDR3 covers 15 residues.

This clonotype was recorded at least ten times. The chain couples TRBV7-9 to TRBJ1-2; 11 bases agree with TRBD1. This CDR3 spans 14 amino acids. The trim removed 6 bases at V and 5 bases at J, leaving 5 bases unmatched. The germline gives CDR1 SEHNR, CDR2 FQNEAQ (reference sequence). The CDR3: CASSPGQGVYGYTF. CDR3 DNA sequence: TGTGCCAGCAGTCCGGGACAGGGGGTTTATGGCTACACCTTC.

This clonotype has a count of ten or more. This chain joins TRBV5-8 and TRBJ1-2; TRBD1 agrees at 7 bases. J gave up 4 bases and V 0 bases, and 6 bases lay outside the gene matches. Germline CDR1 and CDR2: SGHTS and YDEGEE. CDR3 length: 15 residues. CDR3 nucleotide sequence: TGTGCCAGCAGCTTGGGACAGGGACTTCCCTATGGCTACACCTTC. Residues: CASSLGQGLPYGYTF.

Concerning this clonotype: The junction departs from germline at one end; a sequencing error may be responsible. This sequence joins TRBV5-1 and TRBJ2-1; 8 nucleotides align to TRBD2. This CDR3 is built from 13 residues. Germline CDR1 SGHRS, CDR2 YFSETQ. The CDR3 protein is CATYSGNYNEQFF. In DNA, the CDR3 is TGTGCCACCTATAGCGGGAACTACAATGAGCAGTTCTTC.

This clonotype was counted at least ten times. The chain is built from TRBV7-3 and TRBJ2-3, with TRBD2 as a possible D gene (5 bases). Per germline, CDR1 SGHTA and CDR2 FQGTGA. The CDR3 is 14 amino acids. V was cut by 5 bases and J by 4 bases, with 13 bases left in between. The CDR3 is CASSPGISADTQYF. CDR3 nucleotides: TGTGCCAGCAGCCCGGGGATCTCAGCAGATACGCAGTATTTT.

This chain links TRBV11-2 with TRBJ1-1, with D perhaps matching TRBD1 (6 bases). CDR3 length: 12 amino acids. The V gene's germline CDR1 is SGHAT and CDR2 FQNNGV. V was trimmed by 5 bases and J by 9 bases, leaving 13 bases between them. The CDR3: CASSLTGMQAFF. The CDR3 coding sequence is TGTGCCAGCAGCCTCACAGGGATGCAAGCTTTCTTT.

This clonotype showed up many times. The chain is built from TRBV4-3 and TRBJ2-1; TRBD2 matches 13 bases. V shed 4 bases and J 9 bases; nucleotides not matched to a gene: 9. This CDR3 has 16 amino acids. Per the germline V gene, CDR1 is LGHNA and CDR2 is YSLEER. This CDR3 is CASSPTGTSGAGEQFF. As DNA, the CDR3 is TGCGCCAGCAGCCCTACCGGGACTAGCGGGGCTGGTGAGCAGTTCTTC.